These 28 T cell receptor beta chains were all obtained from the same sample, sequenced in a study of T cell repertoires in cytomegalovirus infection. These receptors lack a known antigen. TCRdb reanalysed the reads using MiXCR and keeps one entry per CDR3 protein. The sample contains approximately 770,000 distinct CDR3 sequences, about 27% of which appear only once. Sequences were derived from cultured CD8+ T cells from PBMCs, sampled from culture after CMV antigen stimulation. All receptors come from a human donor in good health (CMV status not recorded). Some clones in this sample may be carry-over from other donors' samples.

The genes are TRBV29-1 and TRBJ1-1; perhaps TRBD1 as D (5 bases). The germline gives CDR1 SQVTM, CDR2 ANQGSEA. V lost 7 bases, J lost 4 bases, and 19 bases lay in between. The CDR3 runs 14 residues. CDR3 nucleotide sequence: TGCAGCGCTGCGGGCTCCGACAGAAGCACTGAAGCTTTCTTT. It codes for CSAAGSDRSTEAFF. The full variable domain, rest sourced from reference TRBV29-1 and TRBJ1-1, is SAVISQKPSRDICQRGTSLTIQCQVDSQVTMMFWYRQQPGQSLTLIATANQGSEATYESGFVIDKFPISRPNLTFSTLTVSNMSPEDSSIYLCSAAGSDRSTEAFFGQGTRLTVV.

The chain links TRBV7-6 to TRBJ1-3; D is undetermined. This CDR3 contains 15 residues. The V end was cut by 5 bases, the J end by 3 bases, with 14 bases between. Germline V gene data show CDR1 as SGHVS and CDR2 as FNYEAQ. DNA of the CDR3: TGTGCCAGCAGCCCCCATCCAGGAGTTGGAAACACCATATATTTT. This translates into CASSPHPGVGNTIYF. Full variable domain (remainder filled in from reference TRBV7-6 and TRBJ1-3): GAGVSQSPRYKVTKRGQDVALRCDPISGHVSLYWYRQALGQGPEFLTYFNYEAQQDKSGLPNDRFSAERPEGSISTLTIQRTEQRDSAMYRCASSPHPGVGNTIYFGEGSWLTVV.

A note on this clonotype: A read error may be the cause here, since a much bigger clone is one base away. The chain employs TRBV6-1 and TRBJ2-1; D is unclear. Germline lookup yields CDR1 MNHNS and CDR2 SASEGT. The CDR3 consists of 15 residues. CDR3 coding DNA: TGTGCCAGCAATGAAGGGATTGCTTCCTACAATGAGCAGTTCTTC. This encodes CASNEGIASYNEQFF.

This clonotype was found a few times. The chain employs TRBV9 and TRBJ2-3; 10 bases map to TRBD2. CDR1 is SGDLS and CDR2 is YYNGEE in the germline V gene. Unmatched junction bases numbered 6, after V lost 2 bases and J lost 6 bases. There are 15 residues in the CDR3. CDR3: CASSVQRGGRDTQYF. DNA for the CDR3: TGTGCCAGCAGCGTCCAGCGGGGGGGTAGGGATACGCAGTATTTT. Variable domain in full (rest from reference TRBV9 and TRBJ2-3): DSGVTQTPKHLITATGQRVTLRCSPRSGDLSVYWYQQSLDQGLQFLIQYYNGEERAKGNILERFSAQQFPDLHSELNLSSLELGDSALYFCASSVQRGGRDTQYFGPGTRLTVL.

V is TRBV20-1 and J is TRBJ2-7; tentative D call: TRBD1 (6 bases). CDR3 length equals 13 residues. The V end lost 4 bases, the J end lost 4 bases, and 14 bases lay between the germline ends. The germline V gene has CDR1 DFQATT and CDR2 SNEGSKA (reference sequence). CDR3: CSAISNRDYEQYV. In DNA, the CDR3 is TGCAGTGCTATTTCTAACAGGGATTACGAGCAGTACGTC.

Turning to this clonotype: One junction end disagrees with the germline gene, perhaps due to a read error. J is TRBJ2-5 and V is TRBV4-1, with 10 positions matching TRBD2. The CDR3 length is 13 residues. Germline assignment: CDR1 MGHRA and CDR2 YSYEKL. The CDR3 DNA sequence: TGTGCCACCTCGGAGCGGGGGGGCGAGACCCAGTACTTC. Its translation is CATSERGGETQYF.

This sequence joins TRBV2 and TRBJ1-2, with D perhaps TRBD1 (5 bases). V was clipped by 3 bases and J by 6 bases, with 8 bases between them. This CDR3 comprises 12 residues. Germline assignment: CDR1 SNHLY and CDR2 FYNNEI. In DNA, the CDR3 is TGTGCCAGCAGTGAGGAGGGGAATGGCTACACCTTC. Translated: CASSEEGNGYTF.

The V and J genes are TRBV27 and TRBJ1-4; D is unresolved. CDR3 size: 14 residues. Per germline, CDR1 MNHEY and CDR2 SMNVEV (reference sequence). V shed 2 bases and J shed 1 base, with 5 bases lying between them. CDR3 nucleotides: TGTGCCAGCAGTTTAATAGGAACTAATGAAAAACTGTTTTTT. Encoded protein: CASSLIGTNEKLFF.

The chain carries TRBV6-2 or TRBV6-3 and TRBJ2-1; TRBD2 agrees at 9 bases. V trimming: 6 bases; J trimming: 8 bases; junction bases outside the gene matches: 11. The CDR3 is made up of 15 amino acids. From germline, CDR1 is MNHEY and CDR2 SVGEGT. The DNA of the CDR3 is TGTGCCAGCAGCCTCCTTAGCGGGGGCGGGGATGAGCAGTTCTTC. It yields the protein CASSLLSGGGDEQFF.

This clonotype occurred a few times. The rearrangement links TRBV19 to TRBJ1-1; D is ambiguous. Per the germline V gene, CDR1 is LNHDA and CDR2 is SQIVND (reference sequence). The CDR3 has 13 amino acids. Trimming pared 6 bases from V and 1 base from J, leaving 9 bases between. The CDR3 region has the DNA TGTGCCAGTAGAAATTTACCGAACACTGAAGCTTTCTTT. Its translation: CASRNLPNTEAFF.

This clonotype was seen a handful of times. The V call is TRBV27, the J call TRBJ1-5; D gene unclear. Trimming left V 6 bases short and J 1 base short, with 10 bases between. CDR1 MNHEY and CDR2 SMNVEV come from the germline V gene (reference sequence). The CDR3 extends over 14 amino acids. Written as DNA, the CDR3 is TGTGCCAGCAGGACGGGAGTCAGCAATCAGCCCCAGCATTTT. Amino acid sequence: CASRTGVSNQPQHF.

CDR3 region: CASSFGKTYEQYF. The CDR3 DNA reads TGTGCCAGCAGCTTCGGGAAGACCTACGAGCAGTACTTC. The chain carries TRBV13 and TRBJ2-7, with a weak D call TRBD2 (5 bases). V was cut by 3 bases and J by 2 bases, with 8 bases left in between. The germline V gene has CDR1 PRHDT and CDR2 FYEKMQ (reference sequence). This CDR3 region has 13 residues.

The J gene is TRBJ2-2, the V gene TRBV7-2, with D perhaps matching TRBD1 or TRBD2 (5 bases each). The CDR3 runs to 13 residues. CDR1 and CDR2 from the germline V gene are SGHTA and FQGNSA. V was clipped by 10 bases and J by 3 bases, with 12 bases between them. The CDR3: CAIPGTYTGELFF. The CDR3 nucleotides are TGTGCCATCCCGGGGACCTACACCGGGGAGCTGTTTTTT. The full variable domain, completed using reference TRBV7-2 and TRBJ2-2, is GAGVSQSPSNKVTEKGKDVELRCDPISGHTALYWYRQSLGQGLEFLIYFQGNSAPDKSGLPSDRFSAERTGGSVSTLTIQRTQQEDSAVYLCAIPGTYTGELFFGEGSRLTVL.

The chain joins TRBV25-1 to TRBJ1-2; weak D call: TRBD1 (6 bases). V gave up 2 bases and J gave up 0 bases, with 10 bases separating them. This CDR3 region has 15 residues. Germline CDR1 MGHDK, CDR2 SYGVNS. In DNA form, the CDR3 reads TGTGCCAGCAGTGAAGGGACATTTACTAACTATGGCTACACCTTC. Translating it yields CASSEGTFTNYGYTF.

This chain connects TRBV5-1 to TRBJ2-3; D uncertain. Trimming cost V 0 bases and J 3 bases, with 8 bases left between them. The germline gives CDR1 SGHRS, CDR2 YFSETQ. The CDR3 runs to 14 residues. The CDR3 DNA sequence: TGCGCCAGCAGCTTGGAAAGGGTGACAGATACGCAGTATTTT. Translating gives CASSLERVTDTQYF.

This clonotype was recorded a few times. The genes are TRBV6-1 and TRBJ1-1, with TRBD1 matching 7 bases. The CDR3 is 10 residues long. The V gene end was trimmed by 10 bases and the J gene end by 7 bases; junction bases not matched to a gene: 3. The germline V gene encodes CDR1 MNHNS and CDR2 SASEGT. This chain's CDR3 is CATGDSEAFF. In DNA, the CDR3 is TGTGCCACCGGGGACAGTGAAGCTTTCTTT.

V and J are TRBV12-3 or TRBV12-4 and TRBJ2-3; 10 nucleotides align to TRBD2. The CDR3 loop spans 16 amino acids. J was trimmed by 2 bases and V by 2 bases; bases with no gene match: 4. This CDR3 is CASSLLAGDYTDTQYF. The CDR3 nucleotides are TGTGCCAGCAGTTTACTAGCGGGGGATTACACAGATACGCAGTATTTT.

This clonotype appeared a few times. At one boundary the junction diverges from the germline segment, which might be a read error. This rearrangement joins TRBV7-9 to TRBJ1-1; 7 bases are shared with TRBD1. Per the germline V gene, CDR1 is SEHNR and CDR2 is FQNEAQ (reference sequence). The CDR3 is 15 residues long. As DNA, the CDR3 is TGTGCCAGCAGCTTAGCACAGGGGCTGAAGACTGAAGCTTTCTTT. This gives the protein CASSLAQGLKTEAFF.

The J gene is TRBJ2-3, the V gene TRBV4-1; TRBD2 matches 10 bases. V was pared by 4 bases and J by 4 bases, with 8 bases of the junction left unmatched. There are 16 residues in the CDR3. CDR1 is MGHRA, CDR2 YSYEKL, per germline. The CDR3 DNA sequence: TGCGCCAGCAGCCGCCTTCTAGCGGGGGCCTCAGATACGCAGTATTTT. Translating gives CASSRLLAGASDTQYF.

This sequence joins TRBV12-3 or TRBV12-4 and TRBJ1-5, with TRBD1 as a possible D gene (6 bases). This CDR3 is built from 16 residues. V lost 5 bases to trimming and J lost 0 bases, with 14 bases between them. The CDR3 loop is CASSHSGHGSNQPQHF. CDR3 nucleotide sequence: TGTGCCAGCAGTCACTCGGGACATGGTAGCAATCAGCCCCAGCATTTT.

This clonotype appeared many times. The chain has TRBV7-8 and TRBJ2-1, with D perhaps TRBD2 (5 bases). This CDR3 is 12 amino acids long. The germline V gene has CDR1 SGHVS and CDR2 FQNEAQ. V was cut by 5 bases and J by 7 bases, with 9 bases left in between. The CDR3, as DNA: TGTGCCAGCAGCCCGGGATTGAATGAGCAGTTCTTC. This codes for CASSPGLNEQFF.

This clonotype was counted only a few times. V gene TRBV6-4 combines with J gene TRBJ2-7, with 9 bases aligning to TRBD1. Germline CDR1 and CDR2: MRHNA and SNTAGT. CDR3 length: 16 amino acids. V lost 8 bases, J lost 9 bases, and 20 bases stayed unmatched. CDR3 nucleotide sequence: TGTGCCAGCGGCGACACAGGGGGCGGTACATCAAGATGGCAGTACGTC. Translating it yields CASGDTGGGTSRWQYV.

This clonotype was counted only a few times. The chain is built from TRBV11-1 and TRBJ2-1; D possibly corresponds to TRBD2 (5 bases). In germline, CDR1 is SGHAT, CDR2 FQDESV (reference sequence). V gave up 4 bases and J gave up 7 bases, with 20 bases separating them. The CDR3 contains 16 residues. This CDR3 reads CASSSNRGAKSNEQFF. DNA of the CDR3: TGTGCCAGCAGCTCCAATCGGGGAGCCAAAAGTAATGAGCAGTTCTTC. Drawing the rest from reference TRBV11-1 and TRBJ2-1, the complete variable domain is EAEVAQSPRYKITEKSQAVAFWCDPISGHATLYWYRQILGQGPELLVQFQDESVVDDSQLPKDRFSAERLKGVDSTLKIQPAELGDSAMYLCASSSNRGAKSNEQFFGPGTRLTVL.

The CDR3 DNA sequence: TGTGCCAGCAGTTACGGTATCCCAGGGGCTGGGGCCAACGTCCTGACTTTC. It translates to CASSYGIPGAGANVLTF. The J gene is TRBJ2-6, the V gene TRBV6-5, with D possibly matching TRBD1 (6 bases). Looked up from germline, CDR1 is MNHEY and CDR2 is SVGAGI. The CDR3 contains 17 residues. The V end lost 2 bases, the J end lost 2 bases, and 13 bases lay between the germline ends.

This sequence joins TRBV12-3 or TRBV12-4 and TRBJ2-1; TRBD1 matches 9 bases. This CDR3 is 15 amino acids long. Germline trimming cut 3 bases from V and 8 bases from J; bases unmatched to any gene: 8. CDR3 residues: CASSFRDRDEDEQFF. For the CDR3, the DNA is TGTGCCAGCAGTTTCCGGGACAGGGACGAAGATGAGCAGTTCTTC.

The CDR3 region has the DNA TGTGCCAGCAGTTACCTGGGACAGAGCTCTGGGGCCAACGTCCTGACTTTC. This sequence encodes CASSYLGQSSGANVLTF. The chain employs TRBV6-5 and TRBJ2-6; 7 bases are shared with TRBD1. The CDR3 contains 17 residues. V shed 2 bases, J shed 0 bases, and the junction held 4 bases outside the gene matches. Germline V CDR1 and CDR2: MNHEY, SVGAGI.

The CDR3 nucleotides are TGTGCCAGCAGTGCCCGGGACAGGGGATTCAGCACAGATACGCAGTATTTT. It translates to CASSARDRGFSTDTQYF. The J gene is TRBJ2-3, the V gene TRBV6-2 or TRBV6-3; 10 bases match TRBD1. CDR3 length: 17 amino acids. Germline assignment: CDR1 MNHEY and CDR2 SVGEGT. The trim removed 5 bases at V and 0 bases at J, leaving 8 bases unmatched.

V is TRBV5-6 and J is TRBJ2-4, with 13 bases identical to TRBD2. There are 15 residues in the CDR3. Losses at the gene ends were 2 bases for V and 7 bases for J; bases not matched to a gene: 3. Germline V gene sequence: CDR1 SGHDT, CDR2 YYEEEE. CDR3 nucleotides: TGTGCCAGCAGCTTCGGACTAGCGGGAGACAACATTCAGTACTTC. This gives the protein CASSFGLAGDNIQYF.